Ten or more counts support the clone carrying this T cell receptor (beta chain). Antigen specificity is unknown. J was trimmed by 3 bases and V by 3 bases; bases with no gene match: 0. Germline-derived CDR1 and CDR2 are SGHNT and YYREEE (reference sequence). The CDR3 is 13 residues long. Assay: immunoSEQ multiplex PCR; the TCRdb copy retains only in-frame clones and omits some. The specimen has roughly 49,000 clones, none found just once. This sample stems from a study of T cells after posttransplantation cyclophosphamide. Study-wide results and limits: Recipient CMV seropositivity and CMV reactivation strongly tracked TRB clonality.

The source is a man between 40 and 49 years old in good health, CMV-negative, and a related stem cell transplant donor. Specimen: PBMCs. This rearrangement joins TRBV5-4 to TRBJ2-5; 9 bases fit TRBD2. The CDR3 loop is CASSWTSEETQYF. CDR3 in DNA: TGTGCCAGCAGCTGGACTAGCGAAGAGACCCAGTACTTC.